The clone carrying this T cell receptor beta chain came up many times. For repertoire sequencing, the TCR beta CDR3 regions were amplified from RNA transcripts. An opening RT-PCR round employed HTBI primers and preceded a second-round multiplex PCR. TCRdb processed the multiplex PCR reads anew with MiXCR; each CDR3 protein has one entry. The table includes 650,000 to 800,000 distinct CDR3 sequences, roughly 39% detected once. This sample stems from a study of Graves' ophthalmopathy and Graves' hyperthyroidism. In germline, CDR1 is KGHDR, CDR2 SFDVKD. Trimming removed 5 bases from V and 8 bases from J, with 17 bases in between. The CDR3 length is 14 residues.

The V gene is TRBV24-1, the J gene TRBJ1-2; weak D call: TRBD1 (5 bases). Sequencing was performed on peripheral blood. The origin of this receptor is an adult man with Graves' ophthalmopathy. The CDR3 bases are TGTGCCACCAGTGGGGACGGAGCGCTTCGAGGCTACACCTTC. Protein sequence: CATSGDGALRGYTF.